Below are 24 T cell receptor beta chains sequenced from a single sample in a study of blood T cell repertoires in COVID-19. The protocol was immunoSEQ multiplex PCR, while the TCRdb copy is restricted to in-frame clones and leaves out a portion. The sample includes under 200,000 clones, approximately 86% of them seen just once. Sequenced sample: PBMCs or T cells enriched from blood (not recorded which). All receptors come from a woman aged 55 to 70 with acute COVID-19.

The chain joins TRBV20-1 to TRBJ2-3; the match to TRBD2 covers 7 bases. Trimming at V came to 3 bases and at J to 6 bases, leaving 9 bases not matched to a gene. The CDR3 totals 14 residues. The germline gives CDR1 DFQATT, CDR2 SNEGSKA (reference sequence). DNA for the CDR3: TGCAGTGCTAGTAAAAGCGGGAACGGGGATACGCAGTATTTT. Amino acid sequence: CSASKSGNGDTQYF.

This clone was counted only a few times. This chain links TRBV9 with TRBJ2-2; weak D call: TRBD2 (5 bases). V was pared by 4 bases and J by 7 bases, with 17 bases between. This CDR3 region has 15 residues. Germline assignment: CDR1 SGDLS and CDR2 YYNGEE. The CDR3 DNA reads as TGTGCCAGCAGCACCCGTCCACGGGGTGGCGGGGAGCTGTTTTTT. Translating it yields CASSTRPRGGGELFF.

The chain has TRBV18 and TRBJ2-7; TRBD2 agrees at 8 bases. Trimming took 4 bases from V and 5 from J; bases not matched to a gene: 7. The CDR3 spans 14 residues. The germline V gene encodes CDR1 KGHSH and CDR2 LQKENI. DNA for the CDR3: TGTGCCAGCTCACGAGGGACTAGTGGTAACGAGCAGTACGTC. Translated: CASSRGTSGNEQYV.

The rearrangement links TRBV12-3 or TRBV12-4 to TRBJ1-5, with D unresolved. Trimming cost V 6 bases and J 2 bases, with 5 bases left between them. The CDR3 totals 12 residues. CDR3 nucleotide sequence: TGTGCCAGCAGCGGTGGCAATCAGCCCCAGCATTTT. This encodes CASSGGNQPQHF.

The chain couples TRBV3-1 (or the pseudogene TRBV3-2) to TRBJ2-6; D not resolved. The CDR3 spans 14 residues. Germline CDR1 reads LGHDT; CDR2 reads YNNKEL (reference sequence). V shed 6 bases and J shed 0 bases, with 6 bases lying between them. The CDR3 loop is CASRDTSGANVLTF. The CDR3 DNA reads TGTGCCAGCAGAGACACCTCTGGGGCCAACGTCCTGACTTTC.

This clone was seen a handful of times. V is TRBV19 and J is TRBJ1-4, with 9 positions matching TRBD1. Germline V gene data show CDR1 as LNHDA and CDR2 as SQIVND (reference sequence). CDR3 length: 17 amino acids. The junction had 15 bases not matched to a gene; V was cut back by 3 bases and J by 10 bases. Written as DNA, the CDR3 is TGTGCCAGTAGTATGGGTCGCTCCGGGACAGGGCCCGCAAAACTGTTTTTT. Translation: CASSMGRSGTGPAKLFF.

The chain recombines TRBV13 with TRBJ2-5, with D maybe TRBD2 (6 bases). The CDR3 sequence is 14 residues long. The V gene lost 1 base and the J gene lost 6 bases, with 12 bases spanning the gap. Germline values: CDR1 PRHDT, CDR2 FYEKMQ (reference sequence). The CDR3 DNA is TGTGCCAGCAGCTTAGCACTAGCCGAGAAGACCCAGTACTTC. It specifies CASSLALAEKTQYF. The full variable domain, in which reference TRBV13 and TRBJ2-5 provide the parts outside the CDR3, is AAGVIQSPRHLIKEKRETATLKCYPIPRHDTVYWYQQGPGQDPQFLISFYEKMQSDKGSIPDRFSAQQFSDYHSELNMSSLELGDSALYFCASSLALAEKTQYFGPGTRLLVL.

The chain carries TRBV5-8 and TRBJ2-6, with 10 bases identical to TRBD1. There are 16 residues in the CDR3. Trimming cost V 4 bases and J 2 bases; bases outside gene matches: 3. Germline CDR1 and CDR2: SGHTS and YDEGEE. CDR3 nucleotide sequence: TGTGCCAGCAGCCGACAGGGGGCCGCTGGGGCCAACGTCCTGACTTTC. Translation gives CASSRQGAAGANVLTF. The full variable domain, its missing parts supplied by reference TRBV5-8 and TRBJ2-6, is EAGVTQSPTHLIKTRGQQATLRCSPISGHTSVYWYQQALGLGLQFLLWYDEGEERNRGNFPPRFSGRQFPNYSSELNVNALELEDSALYLCASSRQGAAGANVLTFGAGSRLTVL.

A single count supports this clone. V is TRBV4-3 and J is TRBJ1-6; possible D gene TRBD1, 6 bases. Between the trimmed V and J ends, which lost 0 bases and 10 bases, there was a span of 13 bases. Germline V gene sequence: CDR1 LGHNA, CDR2 YSLEER. This CDR3 has 15 amino acids. The CDR3 coding sequence is TGCGCCAGCAGCCAAGATACAGGGAGCGACTCACCCCTCCACTTT. Its protein product is CASSQDTGSDSPLHF.

This chain connects TRBV12-3 or TRBV12-4 to TRBJ1-2, with D perhaps matching TRBD1 (5 bases). This CDR3 region has 13 residues. Trimming cost V 7 bases and J 1 base, with 10 bases left between them. The CDR3 region is CASNSQDNYGYTF. The DNA of the CDR3 is TGTGCCAGCAATTCACAGGATAACTATGGCTACACCTTC.

The V gene is TRBV2, the J gene TRBJ1-3; perhaps TRBD1 as D (5 bases). Trimming cost V 8 bases and J 0 bases, with 26 bases left between them. From germline, CDR1 is SNHLY and CDR2 FYNNEI. This CDR3 is built from 19 residues. The CDR3: CASSKETAIRLSSGNTIYF. The CDR3 DNA sequence: TGTGCCAGCTCTAAGGAGACAGCAATACGTTTGAGCTCTGGAAACACCATATATTTT.

Here the CDR3 DNA reads TGTGCCAGCAGCCCCCTGACAGGCTCTGGGGTGGGATCGTACACTGAAGCTTTCTTT. Its protein product is CASSPLTGSGVGSYTEAFF. The J gene is TRBJ1-1, the V gene TRBV14; D may be TRBD1 (6 bases). The V end was cut by 4 bases, the J end by 3 bases, with 27 bases between. Looked up from germline, CDR1 is SGHDN and CDR2 is FVKESK. The CDR3 runs 19 residues.

The rearrangement uses TRBV21-1 and TRBJ1-2. TRBV21-1 is an annotated pseudogene. The CDR3 sequence is 19 residues long. CDR3 coding DNA: TGTGCCAGCAGCAAAGGCGGAGGCGATCCCCGATGGCGGAATGGAGGCTACACCTTC. Encoded protein: CASSKGGGDPRWRNGGYTF.

The V call is TRBV29-1, the J call TRBJ2-5; unclear D gene. Trimming took 0 bases from V and 2 from J, leaving 13 bases between them. Per germline, CDR1 SQVTM and CDR2 ANQGSEA. The CDR3 loop spans 15 amino acids. The CDR3 region is CSVEDPGRTQETQYF. CDR3 sequence (DNA): TGCAGCGTTGAAGATCCTGGCAGAACACAAGAGACCCAGTACTTC.

This clone showed up just once. V and J are TRBV19 and TRBJ1-2, with 8 nucleotides matching TRBD1. J was trimmed by 4 bases and V by 6 bases; bases with no gene match: 7. The CDR3 extends over 14 amino acids. The V gene's germline CDR1 is LNHDA and CDR2 SQIVND (reference sequence). CDR3 sequence reads: CASRVPGGAYGYTF. The CDR3 DNA is TGTGCCAGTAGAGTCCCAGGGGGCGCCTATGGCTACACCTTC.

The V gene is TRBV7-8, the J gene TRBJ1-5, with 7 positions matching TRBD1. The CDR3 loop spans 13 amino acids. The germline V gene has CDR1 SGHVS and CDR2 FQNEAQ. The junction had 2 bases not matched to a gene; V was cut back by 5 bases and J by 4 bases. CDR3 sequence: CASSPRGNQPQHF. CDR3 DNA sequence: TGTGCCAGCAGCCCCAGGGGGAATCAGCCCCAGCATTTT.

The chain uses TRBV5-8 and TRBJ2-3, with 11 bases fitting TRBD2. The CDR3 loop spans 18 amino acids. Germline CDR1 and CDR2: SGHTS and YDEGEE. Trimming at V came to 0 bases and at J to 2 bases, leaving 8 bases not matched to a gene. The CDR3 nucleotides are TGTGCCAGCAGCTTGGCCCTCATACTAGCGGGGGCCACAGATACGCAGTATTTT. It specifies CASSLALILAGATDTQYF.

The genes are TRBV30 and TRBJ1-4; 8 bases are shared with TRBD1. Germline CDR1 GTSNPN, CDR2 SVGIG (reference sequence). CDR3 length equals 15 residues. The ends lost 4 bases at V and 8 bases at J; junction bases unmatched: 12. DNA for the CDR3: TGTGCCTGGACTACTAAACAGGGGGGCAGCGAAAAACTGTTTTTT. This sequence encodes CAWTTKQGGSEKLFF.

The chain employs TRBV7-9 and TRBJ1-1; D may be TRBD1 (6 bases). This CDR3 spans 12 amino acids. Trimming took off 5 bases at V and 7 bases at J, with 11 bases between the two ends. Germline V gene sequence: CDR1 SEHNR, CDR2 FQNEAQ (reference sequence). DNA of the CDR3: TGTGCCAGCAGCCCAGGGGTAAATGAAGCTTTCTTT. Protein: CASSPGVNEAFF.

The genes are TRBV30 and TRBJ2-1, with 9 bases fitting TRBD2. The V gene's germline CDR1 is GTSNPN and CDR2 SVGIG (reference sequence). The trim removed 8 bases at V and 4 bases at J, leaving 12 bases unmatched. The CDR3 length is 15 residues. Written as DNA, the CDR3 is TGTGCCGGCAGGCGTATAGCGGGAGCTTACAATGAGCAGTTCTTC. This codes for CAGRRIAGAYNEQFF.

The chain employs TRBV4-3 and TRBJ1-2, with D hard to call. The germline CDR1 and CDR2 sequences are LGHNA and YSLEER. Trimming took 0 bases from V and 8 from J, leaving 10 bases between them. The CDR3 loop spans 13 amino acids. The CDR3 reads CASSQDRAGGYTF. CDR3 in DNA: TGCGCCAGCAGCCAAGATCGGGCGGGAGGCTACACCTTC.

The chain joins TRBV6-5 to TRBJ1-2, with D possibly TRBD1 on 6 matching bases. From germline, CDR1 is MNHEY and CDR2 SVGAGI. V lost 2 bases to trimming and J lost 0 bases, with 7 bases between them. This CDR3 spans 14 amino acids. CDR3 in DNA: TGTGCCAGCAGTTACCAGGGGACTAACTATGGCTACACCTTC. It specifies CASSYQGTNYGYTF.

This clone appeared a few times. The chain recombines TRBV5-1 with TRBJ2-1, with D tentatively TRBD1 (5 bases). The CDR3 covers 13 residues. V lost 6 bases to trimming and J lost 6 bases, with 13 bases between them. CDR1 and CDR2 (germline): SGHRS, YFSETQ. CDR3 DNA sequence: TGCGCCAGCACCCAGGGAAATACCAATGAGCAGTTCTTC. Residues: CASTQGNTNEQFF.

On this clone: In the same sample, other DNA sequences code for this CDR3. The chain uses TRBV20-1 and TRBJ1-2; unclear D gene. V lost 6 bases to trimming and J lost 0 bases, with 5 bases between them. Germline assignment: CDR1 DFQATT and CDR2 SNEGSKA (reference sequence). This CDR3 spans 11 amino acids. The CDR3 here is CSAAANYGYTF. As DNA, the CDR3 is TGCAGTGCGGCAGCTAACTATGGCTACACCTTC.